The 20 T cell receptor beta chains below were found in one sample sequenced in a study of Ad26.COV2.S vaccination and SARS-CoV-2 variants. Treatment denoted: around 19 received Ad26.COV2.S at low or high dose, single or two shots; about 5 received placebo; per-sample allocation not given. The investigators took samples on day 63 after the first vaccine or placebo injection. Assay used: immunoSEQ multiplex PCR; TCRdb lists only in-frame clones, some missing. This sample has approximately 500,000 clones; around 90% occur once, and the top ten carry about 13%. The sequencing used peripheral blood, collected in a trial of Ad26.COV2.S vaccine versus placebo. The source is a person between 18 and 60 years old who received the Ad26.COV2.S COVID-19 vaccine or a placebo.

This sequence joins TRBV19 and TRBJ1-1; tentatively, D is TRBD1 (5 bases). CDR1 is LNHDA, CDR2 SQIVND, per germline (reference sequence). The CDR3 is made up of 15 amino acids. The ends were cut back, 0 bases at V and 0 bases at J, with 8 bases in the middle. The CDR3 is CASSIEGTLNTEAFF. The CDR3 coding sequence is TGTGCCAGTAGTATAGAAGGGACTCTGAACACTGAAGCTTTCTTT. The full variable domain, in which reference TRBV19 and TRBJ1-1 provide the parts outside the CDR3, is DGGITQSPKYLFRKEGQNVTLSCEQNLNHDAMYWYRQDPGQGLRLIYYSQIVNDFQKGDIAEGYSVSREKKESFPLTVTSAQKNPTAFYLCASSIEGTLNTEAFFGQGTRLTVV.

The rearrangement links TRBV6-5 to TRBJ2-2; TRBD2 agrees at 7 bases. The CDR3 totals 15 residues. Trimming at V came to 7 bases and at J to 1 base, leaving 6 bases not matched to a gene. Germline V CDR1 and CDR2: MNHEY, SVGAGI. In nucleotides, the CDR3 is TGTGCCAGCAAGGCTAGCGGAGGGAACACCGGGGAGCTGTTTTTT. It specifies CASKASGGNTGELFF.

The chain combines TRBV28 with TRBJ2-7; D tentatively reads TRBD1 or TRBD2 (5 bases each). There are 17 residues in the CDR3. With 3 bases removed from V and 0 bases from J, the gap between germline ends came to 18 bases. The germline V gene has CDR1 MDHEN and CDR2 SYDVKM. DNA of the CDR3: TGTGCCAGCAGTTTGTCTCGCCGGGACCCAGGCTCCTACGAGCAGTACTTC. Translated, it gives CASSLSRRDPGSYEQYF.

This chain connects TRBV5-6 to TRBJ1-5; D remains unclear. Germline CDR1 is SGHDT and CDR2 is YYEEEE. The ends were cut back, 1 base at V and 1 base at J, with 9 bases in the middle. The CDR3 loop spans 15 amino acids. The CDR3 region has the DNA TGTGCCAGCAGCTTGTCAGGAGGGAGCAATCAGCCCCAGCATTTT. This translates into CASSLSGGSNQPQHF.

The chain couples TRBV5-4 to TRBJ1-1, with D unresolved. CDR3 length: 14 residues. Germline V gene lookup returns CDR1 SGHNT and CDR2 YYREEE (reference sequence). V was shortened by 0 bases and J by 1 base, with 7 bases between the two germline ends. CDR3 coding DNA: TGTGCCAGCAGCTTGGAGGTACCGAACACTGAAGCTTTCTTT. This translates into CASSLEVPNTEAFF.

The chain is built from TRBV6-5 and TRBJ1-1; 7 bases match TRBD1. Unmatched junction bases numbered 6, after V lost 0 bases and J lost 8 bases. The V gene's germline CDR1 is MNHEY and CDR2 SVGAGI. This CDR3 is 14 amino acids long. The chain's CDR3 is CASSYSPRQGEAFF. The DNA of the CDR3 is TGTGCCAGCAGTTACTCACCCCGACAGGGAGAAGCTTTCTTT.

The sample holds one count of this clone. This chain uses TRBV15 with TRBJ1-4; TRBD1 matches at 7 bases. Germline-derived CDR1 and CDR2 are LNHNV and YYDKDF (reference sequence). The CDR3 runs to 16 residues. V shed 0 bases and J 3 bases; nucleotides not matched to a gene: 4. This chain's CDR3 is CATSRDTGASNEKLFF. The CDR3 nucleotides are TGTGCCACCAGCAGAGATACAGGGGCGTCTAATGAAAAACTGTTTTTT.

CDR3: CASSPDGWNQPQHF. The CDR3 region has the DNA TGTGCCAGCAGTCCGGATGGGTGGAATCAGCCCCAGCATTTT. The chain links TRBV28 to TRBJ1-5; D is undetermined. The CDR3 runs 14 residues. The germline V and J ends were trimmed by 5 bases and 4 bases, with 12 bases remaining between them. CDR1 is MDHEN, CDR2 SYDVKM, per germline.

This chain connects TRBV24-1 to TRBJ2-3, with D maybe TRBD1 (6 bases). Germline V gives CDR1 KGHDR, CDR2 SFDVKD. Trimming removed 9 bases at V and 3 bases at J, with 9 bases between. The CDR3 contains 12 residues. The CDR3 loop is CATQGGTDTQYF. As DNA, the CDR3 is TGTGCCACCCAAGGGGGAACAGATACGCAGTATTTT.

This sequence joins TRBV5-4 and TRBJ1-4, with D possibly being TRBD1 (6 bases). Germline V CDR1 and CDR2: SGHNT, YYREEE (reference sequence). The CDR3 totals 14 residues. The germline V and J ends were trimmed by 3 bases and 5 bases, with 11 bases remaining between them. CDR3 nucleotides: TGTGCCAGCAGCTCCGGGACACAAAATGAAAAACTGTTTTTT. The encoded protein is CASSSGTQNEKLFF.

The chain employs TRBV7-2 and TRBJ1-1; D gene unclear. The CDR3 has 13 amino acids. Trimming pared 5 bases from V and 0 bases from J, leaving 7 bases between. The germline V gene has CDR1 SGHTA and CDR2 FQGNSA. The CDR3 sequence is CASSTQMNTEAFF. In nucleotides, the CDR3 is TGTGCCAGCAGCACACAGATGAACACTGAAGCTTTCTTT.

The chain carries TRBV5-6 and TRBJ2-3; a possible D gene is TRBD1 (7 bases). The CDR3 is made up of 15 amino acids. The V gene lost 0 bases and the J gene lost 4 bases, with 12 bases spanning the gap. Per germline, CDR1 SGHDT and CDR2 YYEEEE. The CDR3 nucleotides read TGTGCCAGCAGCTTGGGTGGAGGGGGCGCAGATACGCAGTATTTT. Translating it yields CASSLGGGGADTQYF.

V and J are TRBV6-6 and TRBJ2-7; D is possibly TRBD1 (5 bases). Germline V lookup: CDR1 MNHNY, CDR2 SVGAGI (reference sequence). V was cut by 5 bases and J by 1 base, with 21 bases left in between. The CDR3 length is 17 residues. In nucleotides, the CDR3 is TGTGCCAGCAGTCGTCGGACAACGTCGTATGGGTCCTACGAGCAGTACTTC. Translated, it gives CASSRRTTSYGSYEQYF.

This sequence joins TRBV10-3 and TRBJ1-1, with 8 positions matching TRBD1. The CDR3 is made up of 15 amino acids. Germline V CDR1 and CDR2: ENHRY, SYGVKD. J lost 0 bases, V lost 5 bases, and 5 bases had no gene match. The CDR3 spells CAISSGDRMNTEAFF. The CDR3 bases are TGTGCCATCAGTAGTGGGGACAGGATGAACACTGAAGCTTTCTTT.

For the CDR3, the DNA is TGTGCCAGCAGTCGACCACCGGCAGATACGCAGTATTTT. Translation: CASSRPPADTQYF. V usage is TRBV27 and J usage is TRBJ2-3; D not certain. The V gene's germline CDR1 is MNHEY and CDR2 SMNVEV (reference sequence). V was cut by 5 bases and J by 4 bases, with 10 bases left in between. The CDR3 has 13 residues.

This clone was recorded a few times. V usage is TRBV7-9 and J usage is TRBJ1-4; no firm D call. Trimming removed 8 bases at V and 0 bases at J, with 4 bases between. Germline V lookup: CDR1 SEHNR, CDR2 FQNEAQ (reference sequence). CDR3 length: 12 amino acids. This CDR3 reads CASASTNEKLFF. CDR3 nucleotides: TGTGCCAGCGCATCAACTAATGAAAAACTGTTTTTT.

CDR3 residues: CAISEGATYSPLHF. The CDR3 DNA follows: TGTGCCATCAGTGAGGGGGCTACTTATTCACCCCTCCACTTT. The V gene is TRBV10-3, the J gene TRBJ1-6, with a weak D call TRBD1 (5 bases). The germline gives CDR1 ENHRY, CDR2 SYGVKD. The CDR3 is 14 residues long. Trimming removed 2 bases at V and 8 bases at J, with 10 bases between.

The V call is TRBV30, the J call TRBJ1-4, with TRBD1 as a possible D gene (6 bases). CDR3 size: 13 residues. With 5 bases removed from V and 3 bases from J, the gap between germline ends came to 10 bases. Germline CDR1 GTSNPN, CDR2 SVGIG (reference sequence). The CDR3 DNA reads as TGTGCCTGGGCGGGACATTCTAATGAAAAACTGTTTTTT. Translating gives CAWAGHSNEKLFF.

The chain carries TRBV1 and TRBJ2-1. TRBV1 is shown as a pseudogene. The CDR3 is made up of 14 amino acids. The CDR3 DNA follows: TGCACCAGCAGCCAAGAGAGGGGTATTGATTTTCAGTTCTTC. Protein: CTSSQERGIDFQFF.

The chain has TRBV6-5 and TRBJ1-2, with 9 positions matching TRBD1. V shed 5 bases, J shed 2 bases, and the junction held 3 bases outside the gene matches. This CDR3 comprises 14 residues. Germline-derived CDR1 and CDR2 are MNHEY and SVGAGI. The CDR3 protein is CASSTGQGNYGYTF. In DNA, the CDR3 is TGTGCCAGCAGTACCGGACAGGGGAACTATGGCTACACCTTC.